This T cell receptor beta chain was obtained from a study of regulatory T cells in long-lasting Graves disease. Study-level background: The criterion for persistent Graves' disease was over 5 years of antithyroid drugs with positive TSH receptor antibodies. Study-level results: Persistent Graves' cases showed lower TCR diversity than newly diagnosed cases.

The time point: persistent/refractory GD, antithyroid drugs over 5 years with positive TRAb. RNA isolated from PBMCs was used to make the TCR library. All patients originated from an endocrinology department located in Xi'an, China. Ten or more counts support this clonotype. The antigen remains unidentified. TCR beta libraries were built with iRepertoire HTBI primers and Arm-PCR of CDR3 regions. Original analysis: 60 or so TRBV and about 15 TRBJ segments were identified across samples. TCRdb re-derived calls from the multiplex PCR reads in MiXCR, one entry per CDR3 protein. These V and J calls derive from TCRdb rather than the authors' analysis. The table lists 300,000 to 400,000 distinct CDR3 sequences, around 19% of them singletons, with 29% in the top ten. The receptor's source is a female donor with Graves disease. This sample comprised peripheral blood mononuclear cells (PBMCs), obtained when the disease was refractory, from a patient treated with antithyroid drugs.

CDR3 sequence (DNA): TGTGCCAGCAGCTTAAGGAGCCACCAGAATTCACCCCTCCACTTT. As protein: CASSLRSHQNSPLHF. The chain couples TRBV11-1 to TRBJ1-6; D remains ambiguous. This CDR3 has 15 residues. The V end was cut by 2 bases, the J end by 7 bases, with 12 bases between. Germline loops: CDR1 SGHAT, CDR2 FQDESV (reference sequence). The complete variable domain, with remaining parts taken from reference TRBV11-1 and TRBJ1-6, reads EAEVAQSPRYKITEKSQAVAFWCDPISGHATLYWYRQILGQGPELLVQFQDESVVDDSQLPKDRFSAERLKGVDSTLKIQPAELGDSAMYLCASSLRSHQNSPLHFGNGTRLTVT.